The rows below give T cell receptor beta chains drawn from one sample of a study of blood T cell repertoires in COVID-19. Libraries were prepared by immunoSEQ multiplex PCR; TCRdb keeps only in-frame clonotypes and omits some of them. The sample contains approximately 83,000 clones, around 81% of which appear only once. The sequencing sample was made of peripheral blood. Receptor source: a man aged 45-60 years with acute or convalescent COVID-19. Each CDR3 is given with its conserved first and last residue. Fields, in order: V gene, D gene, J gene, clone size, CDR3 length, CDR3 protein, CDR3 DNA. A D gene is named only where the DNA matches it firmly. Clone size appears in some rows only: once, few, many, or a class for an expanded clone.

TRBV5-1,TRBD2,TRBJ2-1,NA,17,CASSWTSGTGSYNEQFF,TGCGCCAGCAGCTGGACTAGCGGGACAGGCTCCTACAATGAGCAGTTCTTC
TRBV4-1,TRBD2,TRBJ2-1,NA,17,CASSQDWASGGNNEQFF,TGCGCCAGCAGCCAAGATTGGGCTAGCGGGGGGAACAATGAGCAGTTCTTC
TRBV7-2,NA,TRBJ2-5,NA,13,CASSEQGQETQYF,TGTGCCAGCAGCGAACAGGGTCAAGAGACCCAGTACTTC
TRBV28,NA,TRBJ2-6,NA,16,CASRIGGGDGANVLTF,TGTGCCAGCAGAATAGGGGGGGGCGACGGGGCCAACGTCCTGACTTTC
TRBV6-5,NA,TRBJ2-5,NA,13,CASSYSNTGTQYF,TGTGCCAGCAGTTACTCGAATACGGGGACCCAGTACTTC
TRBV7-9,TRBD2,TRBJ2-3,NA,15,CASSSPGGGTDTQYF,TGTGCCAGCAGCTCGCCGGGGGGTGGCACAGATACGCAGTATTTT
TRBV4-3,NA,TRBJ1-3,NA,15,CASSQATVPGNTIYF,TGCGCCAGCAGCCAAGCGACAGTGCCTGGAAACACCATATATTTT
TRBV30,TRBD1,TRBJ2-1,NA,13,CAWSPGQGYEQFF,TGTGCCTGGAGTCCTGGACAGGGGTATGAGCAGTTCTTC
TRBV7-9,TRBD2,TRBJ2-1,NA,14,CASSIRAAGGRQFF,TGTGCCAGCAGCATCCGGGCAGCGGGAGGGCGTCAGTTCTTC
TRBV11-1,TRBD1,TRBJ2-7,NA,13,CASMGQGLGEQYF,TGTGCCAGCATGGGACAGGGGTTGGGCGAGCAGTACTTC
TRBV7-6,TRBD2,TRBJ2-1,once,16,CASSLVSGGVSNEQFF,TGTGCCAGCAGCTTAGTTAGCGGGGGAGTATCCAATGAGCAGTTCTTC
TRBV19,NA,TRBJ1-4,many,14,CASSTGQLNEKLFF,TGTGCCAGTAGTACTGGACAACTTAATGAAAAACTGTTTTTT
TRBV6-5,NA,TRBJ2-5,NA,14,CASSLWGIQETQYF,TGTGCCAGCAGCCTTTGGGGCATACAAGAGACCCAGTACTTC
TRBV30,TRBD2,TRBJ2-4,NA,15,CAWSLLAGAENIQYF,TGTGCCTGGAGCCTACTAGCGGGAGCGGAAAACATTCAGTACTTC
TRBV18,TRBD1,TRBJ2-7,NA,15,CASSAGTGGTYEQYF,TGTGCCAGCTCGGCCGGGACAGGGGGTACCTACGAGCAGTACTTC
TRBV11-3,NA,TRBJ1-1,NA,13,CASSQGLNTEAFF,TGTGCCAGCAGTCAGGGGCTGAACACTGAAGCTTTCTTT
TRBV5-1,NA,TRBJ2-5,few,17,CASSLSSSGTYQETQYF,TGCGCCAGCAGCTTGTCCTCCAGCGGCACTTACCAAGAGACCCAGTACTTC
TRBV5-1,TRBD2,TRBJ2-2,NA,16,CASSLLRGANTGELFF,TGCGCCAGCAGCTTGTTACGGGGGGCGAACACCGGGGAGCTGTTTTTT
TRBV10-1,TRBD1,TRBJ1-1,NA,16,CASSESSRDRETEAFF,TGCGCCAGCAGTGAGTCGAGCCGGGACAGGGAAACTGAAGCTTTCTTT
TRBV7-2,TRBD2,TRBJ2-5,NA,17,CASSLGSSGGAWETQYF,TGTGCCAGCAGCTTAGGGAGTAGCGGGGGGGCCTGGGAGACCCAGTACTTC
TRBV6-5,NA,TRBJ1-5,NA,14,CASRVGASTQPQHF,TGTGCCAGCAGGGTAGGGGCCTCTACTCAGCCCCAGCATTTT
TRBV5-6,TRBD1,TRBJ1-5,NA,16,CASTLTSEQGDQPQHF,TGTGCCAGCACCCTGACTTCTGAGCAGGGGGATCAGCCCCAGCATTTT
TRBV24-1,TRBD2,TRBJ2-1,NA,14,CATSAAGGLNEQFF,TGTGCCACCAGTGCAGCGGGGGGGCTCAATGAGCAGTTCTTC
TRBV4-1,TRBD1,TRBJ2-4,NA,13,CASGGTVKNIQYF,TGCGCCAGCGGTGGGACAGTTAAAAACATTCAGTACTTC
TRBV10-3,TRBD1,TRBJ1-4,once,14,CAITGDRVREKLFF,TGTGCCATCACGGGAGACAGGGTGCGGGAAAAACTGTTTTTT
TRBV5-8,NA,TRBJ2-1,NA,12,CASSLPVWEQFF,TGTGCCAGCAGCTTGCCAGTGTGGGAGCAGTTCTTC
TRBV15,NA,TRBJ2-1,NA,16,CATSRDLDSSYNEQFF,TGTGCCACCAGCAGAGATTTAGATAGCTCCTACAATGAGCAGTTCTTC
TRBV7-8,NA,TRBJ1-4,NA,14,CASSPGRTNEKLFF,TGTGCCAGCAGTCCAGGGAGGACTAATGAAAAACTGTTTTTT
TRBV24-1,TRBD2,TRBJ2-5,NA,16,CATSDLSSGSGETQYF,TGTGCCACCAGTGATTTATCCAGCGGGAGTGGAGAGACCCAGTACTTC
TRBV10-2,NA,TRBJ2-7,NA,14,CASRESQGTYEQYF,TGCGCCAGCAGAGAGAGCCAGGGTACCTACGAGCAGTACTTC
TRBV2,TRBD1,TRBJ1-1,NA,15,CASREQGAMWTEAFF,TGTGCCAGCAGGGAACAGGGGGCCATGTGGACTGAAGCTTTCTTT
TRBV10-3,NA,TRBJ1-1,NA,15,CAISESKIRDTEAFF,TGTGCCATCAGTGAGTCGAAAATCAGGGACACTGAAGCTTTCTTT
TRBV19,NA,TRBJ1-2,NA,12,CASNGGLSGYTF,TGTGCCAGTAACGGGGGGCTATCTGGCTACACCTTC
TRBV12-5,NA,TRBJ2-3,NA,12,CASAQNTDTQYF,TGTGCTAGTGCCCAAAACACAGATACGCAGTATTTT
TRBV18,NA,TRBJ2-2,once,14,CASSPQENTGELFF,TGTGCCAGCTCACCTCAGGAGAACACCGGGGAGCTGTTTTTT
TRBV5-5,TRBD2,TRBJ2-3,NA,15,CASTLAGLSTDTQYF,TGTGCCAGCACCTTAGCGGGGCTTAGCACAGATACGCAGTATTTT
TRBV6-6,NA,TRBJ2-7,once,12,CASGGGGYEQYF,TGTGCCAGCGGGGGGGGCGGATACGAGCAGTACTTC
TRBV12-5,TRBD2,TRBJ2-1,once,15,CASGLASGGYNEQFF,TGTGCTAGTGGTTTGGCTAGCGGGGGGTACAATGAGCAGTTCTTC
TRBV19,TRBD1,TRBJ1-6,few,13,CATDDRGGSPLHF,TGTGCCACCGACGACAGGGGCGGTTCACCCCTCCACTTT
TRBV27,NA,TRBJ2-1,NA,16,CASSQTPGEAYNEQFF,TGTGCCAGCAGCCAGACCCCAGGGGAAGCGTACAATGAGCAGTTCTTC
TRBV6-5,TRBD2,TRBJ2-3,NA,13,CATVAGAADTQYF,TGTGCCACCGTAGCGGGAGCGGCAGATACGCAGTATTTT
TRBV18,NA,TRBJ2-7,NA,14,CASSPPAGNYEQYF,TGTGCCAGCTCACCACCGGCAGGGAACTACGAGCAGTACTTC
TRBV7-9,TRBD1,TRBJ2-7,NA,12,CASSQTGDEQYF,TGTGCCAGCAGCCAGACAGGGGACGAGCAGTACTTC
TRBV7-2,NA,TRBJ2-5,once,14,CASSLARGRETQYF,TGTGCCAGCAGCTTAGCGCGGGGGCGGGAGACCCAGTACTTC
TRBV5-4,TRBD2,TRBJ2-3,once,16,CASSPRTSGRADTQYF,TGTGCCAGCAGCCCACGGACTAGCGGGAGGGCAGATACGCAGTATTTT
TRBV2,NA,TRBJ2-1,NA,14,CASTDPGTYNEQFF,TGTGCCAGCACCGATCCGGGAACATACAATGAGCAGTTCTTC
TRBV27,TRBD1,TRBJ2-5,NA,16,CASSPKPDREQETQYF,TGTGCCAGCAGTCCCAAGCCGGACAGGGAGCAAGAGACCCAGTACTTC
TRBV28,TRBD1,TRBJ2-5,NA,14,CASGDRVAQETQYF,TGTGCCAGCGGAGACAGGGTCGCACAAGAGACCCAGTACTTC
TRBV7-2,NA,TRBJ1-5,once,15,CASSLSGQGNQPQHF,TGTGCCAGCAGCTTATCAGGTCAGGGCAATCAGCCCCAGCATTTT
TRBV7-2,NA,TRBJ1-3,few,14,CASSFNRAGNTIYF,TGTGCCAGCAGCTTTAACAGGGCTGGAAACACCATATATTTT
TRBV7-9,TRBD1,TRBJ2-7,NA,15,CASSSPGTGEGEQYF,TGTGCCAGCAGCTCCCCCGGGACAGGGGAGGGGGAGCAGTACTTC
TRBV28,TRBD2,TRBJ2-4,NA,16,CASTATSRLAKNIQYF,TGTGCCAGCACCGCGACTAGCAGATTAGCCAAAAACATTCAGTACTTC